A selection of T cell receptor beta chains follows, all from one sample in a study of T-cell memory formation after mild COVID-19. TCRdb re-derived calls from the 5' RACE reads in MiXCR, one entry per CDR3 protein. The profile shows approximately 340,000 distinct CDR3 sequences, 10% to 15% of them singletons. What was sequenced was PBMCs or a T cell subset sorted from them (not recorded which). These receptors all stem from a man aged 18 to 29 who had mild COVID-19 (a few samples of this study predate the infection). Cell type and time point are not known. Each CDR3 is given with its conserved first and last residue. D genes are given only for firm matches. Rows give clone size only sometimes, using once, few, many, or a class for an expanded clone.

d_call	clone_size	cdr3_length	v_call	j_call	cdr3_nt	cdr3_aa
TRBD1	once	15	TRBV7-2	TRBJ2-3	TGTGCCAGCAGCCCGGGACAGGGTATGACAGATACGCAGTATTTT	CASSPGQGMTDTQYF
TRBD2	few	15	TRBV9	TRBJ2-1	TGTGCCAGCAGTAGCGGGGGACAACCCTACAATGAGCAGTTCTTC	CASSSGGQPYNEQFF
TRBD2	few	15	TRBV4-3	TRBJ2-3	TGCGCCAGCAGCCACATAGCGGGGGGGACAGATACGCAGTATTTT	CASSHIAGGTDTQYF
NA	NA	15	TRBV15	TRBJ1-3	TGTGCCACCAGCAGAGTTGTGGTACCTGGAAACACCATATATTTT	CATSRVVVPGNTIYF
NA	few	14	TRBV4-2	TRBJ1-4	TGTGCCAGCAGTTTACGCACCCTTAATGAAAAACTGTTTTTT	CASSLRTLNEKLFF
TRBD1	NA	15	TRBV19	TRBJ1-2	TGTGCCAGTACCGGGGACAGGGGATTAGGATATGGCTACACCTTC	CASTGDRGLGYGYTF
NA	many	15	TRBV12-3/TRBV12-4	TRBJ1-3	TGTGCCAGCAGTTTAACAGGCTCCTCTGGAAACACCATATATTTT	CASSLTGSSGNTIYF
TRBD2	few	16	TRBV7-3	TRBJ2-3	TGTGCCAGCAGCTTATCTCGGGGGGGGCCAGCGAATACGCAGTATTTT	CASSLSRGGPANTQYF
TRBD1	few	14	TRBV29-1	TRBJ1-2	TGCAGCGTTGTGGGACAGGTCTCTAACTATGGCTACACCTTC	CSVVGQVSNYGYTF
TRBD2	NA	13	TRBV4-2	TRBJ2-3	TGTGCCAGCAGCCAAGACGTCCGGGGGGCGCAGTATTTT	CASSQDVRGAQYF
NA	NA	13	TRBV15	TRBJ2-1	TGTGCCACCAGCAGAGATCCCTACAATGAGCAGTTCTTC	CATSRDPYNEQFF
NA	few	15	TRBV5-5	TRBJ1-1	TGTGCCAGCAGCTTCCGGAACGCGGGGAACACTGAAGCTTTCTTT	CASSFRNAGNTEAFF
NA	few	15	TRBV20-1	TRBJ1-1	TGCAGTGCCACTCATTGGACAGAAATGAACACTGAAGCTTTCTTT	CSATHWTEMNTEAFF
TRBD2	NA	17	TRBV5-1	TRBJ2-7	TGCGCCAGCAGCTTGGCGTTAGCGGGGGGGCCAATCGGCGAGCAGTACTTC	CASSLALAGGPIGEQYF
NA	NA	13	TRBV7-9	TRBJ1-1	TGTGCCAGCAGTCAACGGGGGTCGACTGAAGCTTTCTTT	CASSQRGSTEAFF
NA	few	14	TRBV19	TRBJ2-5	TGTGCCAGTAGTAGGGCCGGGACTCTAGAGACCCAGTACTTC	CASSRAGTLETQYF
NA	NA	14	TRBV6-2/TRBV6-3	TRBJ1-1	TGTGCCAGCCGAAACCCCAGAGGGTTCGGTGAAGCTTTCTTT	CASRNPRGFGEAFF
TRBD2	NA	13	TRBV13	TRBJ2-1	TGTGCCAGCAGGGGGGGGGTTGTTAATGAGCAGTTCTTC	CASRGGVVNEQFF
NA	NA	15	TRBV27	TRBJ1-6	TGTGCCAGCAGTTTATTTTCGGGTGGGGGTTCACCCCTCCACTTT	CASSLFSGGGSPLHF
TRBD1	many	16	TRBV12-3/TRBV12-4	TRBJ2-7	TGTGCCAGCAGTTCTGGAGAGGGACAGGGATCGTACGAGCAGTACTTC	CASSSGEGQGSYEQYF
NA	few	13	TRBV12-3/TRBV12-4	TRBJ2-5	TGTGCCAGCACCTTCTCAGGGGAAGAGACCCAGTACTTC	CASTFSGEETQYF
NA	NA	12	TRBV28	TRBJ1-2	TGTGCCAGCGGCGGGACTAACTATGGCTACACCTTC	CASGGTNYGYTF
NA	NA	14	TRBV6-2/TRBV6-3	TRBJ2-3	TGTGCCAGCAGATCCAGCCCCCACACAGATACGCAGTATTTT	CASRSSPHTDTQYF
NA	NA	14	TRBV4-3	TRBJ2-5	TGCGCCAGCAGCCAAGATTGGGGCGTCGAGACCCAGTACTTC	CASSQDWGVETQYF
TRBD1	NA	17	TRBV11-2	TRBJ1-1	TGTGCCAGCAGCTCCAGGGGGTTTGGGAGATTGAACACTGAAGCTTTCTTT	CASSSRGFGRLNTEAFF
NA	few	13	TRBV20-1	TRBJ1-5	TGCAGTGCTATCAGGGTTCCGGGGCAGCCCCAGCATTTT	CSAIRVPGQPQHF
NA	many	14	TRBV7-9	TRBJ2-7	TGTGCCAGCAGCTTACAGAGTAGCTCCTACGAGCAGTACTTC	CASSLQSSSYEQYF
TRBD2	few	18	TRBV7-8	TRBJ2-5	TGTGCCAGCAGCCATAGGACTAGCGGGGGGGCCTTCCAAGAGACCCAGTACTTC	CASSHRTSGGAFQETQYF
TRBD1	NA	13	TRBV10-3	TRBJ1-2	TGTGCCATCACCCAGACAGGGGGTGCTGGCTACACCTTC	CAITQTGGAGYTF
TRBD2	NA	17	TRBV5-1	TRBJ2-4	TGCGCCAGCAGCTCGGCGGGGGGCCATCTAGCCAAAAACATTCAGTACTTC	CASSSAGGHLAKNIQYF
NA	few	11	TRBV5-1	TRBJ2-7	TGCGCCAGCAGCCTCGGACCCGAGCAGTACTTC	CASSLGPEQYF
TRBD2	few	14	TRBV2	TRBJ2-1	TGTGCCAGCAGATTCACTAGCGGGGGCGGTGAGCAGTTCTTC	CASRFTSGGGEQFF
NA	few	13	TRBV6-5	TRBJ2-5	TGTGCCAGCAGTCTGCGGACCCAAGAGACCCAGTACTTC	CASSLRTQETQYF
TRBD2	NA	16	TRBV6-2/TRBV6-3	TRBJ2-5	TGTGCCAGCAGTTACGTCCGACTAGCGGGGGAAGAGACCCAGTACTTC	CASSYVRLAGEETQYF
NA	many	12	TRBV29-1	TRBJ1-1	TGCAGCGTAGGACAGATGAACACTGAAGCTTTCTTT	CSVGQMNTEAFF
NA	many	13	TRBV18	TRBJ1-2	TGTGCCAGCTCACCGACTCTACACTATGGCTACACCTTC	CASSPTLHYGYTF
TRBD1	NA	15	TRBV6-1	TRBJ1-4	TGTGCCAGCAGTGACCAGGACAGGGGTTGGGAAAAACTGTTTTTT	CASSDQDRGWEKLFF
NA	once	16	TRBV7-2	TRBJ2-3	TGTGCCAGCAGCCCCAGGACTCGCTCTAGCACAGATACGCAGTATTTT	CASSPRTRSSTDTQYF
NA	NA	13	TRBV10-3	TRBJ2-5	TGTGCCATCAGTGAGTCACCGCTCCAGACCCAGTACTTC	CAISESPLQTQYF
NA	NA	15	TRBV7-9	TRBJ2-2	TGTGCCAGCAGCTTGCCCAGGCTAGGTCCCGGGGAGCTGTTTTTT	CASSLPRLGPGELFF
TRBD1	few	16	TRBV2	TRBJ1-2	TGTGCCAGCAGTGAAGGGGGGACAGGGTACGTCTATGGCTACACCTTC	CASSEGGTGYVYGYTF
NA	NA	14	TRBV14	TRBJ1-3	TGTGCCAGCAGCACTTGGACCGCTGGAAACACCATATATTTT	CASSTWTAGNTIYF
TRBD1	few	17	TRBV15	TRBJ1-5	TGTGCCACCAGCATCGGATTTACAGGGGAAGGCAATCAGCCCCAGCATTTT	CATSIGFTGEGNQPQHF
NA	medium-sized	11	TRBV7-9	TRBJ2-1	TGTGCCAGCAGCTTCAATCGGAGGCAGTTCTTC	CASSFNRRQFF
NA	NA	14	TRBV10-2	TRBJ2-5	TGCGCCAGCAGTGACGACCTTTCGCAAGAGACCCAGTACTTC	CASSDDLSQETQYF
NA	NA	14	TRBV3-1	TRBJ2-7	TGTGCCAGCAGCCAAGTGACCTCATCCCTCGAGCAGTACTTC	CASSQVTSSLEQYF
NA	NA	13	TRBV7-8	TRBJ2-3	TGTGCCAGCAGCCGAAACAAGCGGGATACGCAGTATTTT	CASSRNKRDTQYF